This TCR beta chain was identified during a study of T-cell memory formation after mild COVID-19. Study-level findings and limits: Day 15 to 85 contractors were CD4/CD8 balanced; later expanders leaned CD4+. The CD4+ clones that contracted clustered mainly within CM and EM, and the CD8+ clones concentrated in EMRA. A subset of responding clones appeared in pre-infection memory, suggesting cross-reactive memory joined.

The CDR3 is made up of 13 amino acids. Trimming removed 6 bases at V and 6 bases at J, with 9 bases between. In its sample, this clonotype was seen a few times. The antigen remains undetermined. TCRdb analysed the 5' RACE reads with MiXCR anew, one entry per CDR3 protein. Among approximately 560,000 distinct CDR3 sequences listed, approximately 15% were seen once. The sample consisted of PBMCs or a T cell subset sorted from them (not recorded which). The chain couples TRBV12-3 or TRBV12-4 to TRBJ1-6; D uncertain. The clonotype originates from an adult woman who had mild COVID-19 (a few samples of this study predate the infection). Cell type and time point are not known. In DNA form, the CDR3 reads TGTGCCAGCAGCCCCCAGCCTAATTCACCCCTCCACTTT. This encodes CASSPQPNSPLHF.